This TCR beta chain is drawn from a study of T cells in Graves' hyperthyroidism and ophthalmopathy. Amplification targeted TCR beta CDR3 regions from RNA transcripts. The HTBI primer set drove a first-round RT-PCR of the TCR CDR3. TCRdb ran MiXCR on the multiplex PCR reads and lists one entry per CDR3 protein. The table shows 450,000 to 650,000 distinct CDR3 sequences, with approximately 17% occurring only once. Findings and caveats of the study: A model using 13 V-J features told ophthalmopathy apart from stable hyperthyroidism.

Criteria for exclusion of patients were uncontrolled infection, other autoimmune disease, pregnancy or lactation. Out of approximately 10 ml of fresh peripheral blood came the PBMCs. V lost 7 bases and J lost 4, with 16 bases in between. The length of the CDR3 is 14 residues. A few counts support this clonotype. Its antigen is unknown. The chain joins TRBV12-3 or TRBV12-4 to TRBJ1-2, with a weak D call TRBD1 (5 bases). The sequenced material came from blood. The sequence was obtained from a woman younger than 35 with Graves' ophthalmopathy. This CDR3 is CASTGTGTSYGYTF. CDR3 nucleotide sequence: TGTGCCAGCACCGGGACTGGGACGTCCTATGGCTACACCTTC.